The sample holds one count of the clone carrying this T cell receptor beta chain. The data stem from a study of T cell responses to AZD1222 COVID-19 vaccine. Repertoires were generated with immunoSEQ multiplex PCR, while TCRdb's copy carries only in-frame clones and drops some. This sample carries some 140,000 clones, 80% to 90% of them seen once, and the ten largest clones take roughly 2%. The specimen was peripheral blood, collected on day 0 of AZD1222 vaccination. This clonotype was sampled from an adult in good health.

This CDR3 is CASSVELLNEQFF. The CDR3, as DNA: TGTGCCAGCAGCGTAGAACTCCTCAATGAGCAGTTCTTC. The chain joins TRBV9 to TRBJ2-1; D not certain. V was cut by 0 bases and J by 6 bases, with 7 bases left in between. The CDR3 length is 13 residues. Germline V gene sequence: CDR1 SGDLS, CDR2 YYNGEE.